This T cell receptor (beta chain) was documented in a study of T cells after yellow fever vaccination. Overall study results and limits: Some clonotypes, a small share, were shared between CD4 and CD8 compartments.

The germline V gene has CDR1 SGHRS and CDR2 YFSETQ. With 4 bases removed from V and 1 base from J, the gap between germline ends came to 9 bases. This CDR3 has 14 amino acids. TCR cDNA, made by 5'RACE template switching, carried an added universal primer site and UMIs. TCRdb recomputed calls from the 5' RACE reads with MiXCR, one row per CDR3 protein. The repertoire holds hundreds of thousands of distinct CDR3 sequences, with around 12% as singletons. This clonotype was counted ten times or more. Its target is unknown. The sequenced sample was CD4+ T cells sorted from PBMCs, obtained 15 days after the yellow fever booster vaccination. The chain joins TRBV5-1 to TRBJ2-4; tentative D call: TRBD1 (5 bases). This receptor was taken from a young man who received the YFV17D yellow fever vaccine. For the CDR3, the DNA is TGCGCCAGCAGCCCAGGGATGGCCAAAAACATTCAGTACTTC. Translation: CASSPGMAKNIQYF.